One sample yielded the 24 T cell receptor beta chains listed below, sequenced in a study of CD8+ T cells in alopecia areata. Investigators isolated RNA and reverse transcribed it into cDNA to act as the sequencing template. Libraries were prepared by immunoSEQ multiplex PCR; TCRdb keeps only in-frame clonotypes and omits some of them. Here the sample spans about 87,000 clones, over 70% being singletons. Treatment indicated: oral pan-JAK inhibitor, 5-10 mg twice daily. The sequences come from CD8+ T cells sorted from blood, collected around week 44, from a patient treated with tofacitinib. Every receptor here comes from a human donor with alopecia areata.

This clone came up a few times. CDR3 DNA: TGTGCCAGTAGTATTGATTGGTCGAACACTGAAGCTTTCTTT. The encoded protein is CASSIDWSNTEAFF. The V and J genes are TRBV19 and TRBJ1-1; D remains ambiguous. The length of the CDR3 is 14 residues. Germline loops: CDR1 LNHDA, CDR2 SQIVND (reference sequence). Trimming shortened V by 3 bases and J by 1 base, and 9 bases separated the two germline ends.

This rearrangement joins TRBV6-5 to TRBJ2-4; D possibly uses TRBD1 or TRBD2 (5 bases each). Between the trimmed V and J ends, which lost 2 bases and 7 bases, there was a span of 12 bases. CDR1 and CDR2 from the germline V gene are MNHEY and SVGAGI. This CDR3 contains 14 residues. This CDR3 is CASSYKKWGNIQYF. CDR3 DNA: TGTGCCAGCAGTTACAAAAAGTGGGGGAACATTCAGTACTTC.

The chain joins TRBV29-1 to TRBJ1-2; 8 positions agree with TRBD1. Germline values: CDR1 SQVTM, CDR2 ANQGSEA. The V gene end was trimmed by 4 bases and the J gene end by 3 bases; junction bases not matched to a gene: 10. The CDR3 spans 15 residues. CDR3 bases: TGCAGCGTTGGTTTTCGGGGACAGGTTGACTATGGCTACACCTTC. It is translated as CSVGFRGQVDYGYTF.

The rearrangement uses TRBV6-1 and TRBJ2-5, with 11 positions matching TRBD2. The germline V gene encodes CDR1 MNHNS and CDR2 SASEGT. J lost 3 bases, V lost 4 bases, and 4 bases had no gene match. The CDR3 is made up of 15 amino acids. This chain's CDR3 is CASSGTSGGKETQYF. The CDR3 DNA follows: TGTGCCAGCAGTGGAACTAGCGGGGGCAAAGAGACCCAGTACTTC.

This clone was seen only a few times. This chain connects TRBV14 to TRBJ2-5; the D gene could be TRBD1 or TRBD2 (5 bases each). CDR3 length equals 16 residues. Trimming cost V 0 bases and J 5 bases, with 16 bases left between them. Looked up from germline, CDR1 is SGHDN and CDR2 is FVKESK. DNA of the CDR3: TGTGCCAGCAGCCAAGAATTTCGACAGAGAGGGGAGACCCAGTACTTC. Protein: CASSQEFRQRGETQYF.

J is TRBJ1-1 and V is TRBV19, with 7 nucleotides matching TRBD1. CDR1 and CDR2 (germline): LNHDA, SQIVND (reference sequence). The CDR3 loop spans 14 amino acids. The trim removed 3 bases at V and 1 base at J, leaving 2 bases unmatched. CDR3 bases: TGTGCCAGTAGTATTACAGGGGCGAACACTGAAGCTTTCTTT. This encodes CASSITGANTEAFF.

The chain has TRBV29-1 and TRBJ1-1; D may be TRBD1 (5 bases). Trimming stripped 6 bases from V and 1 base from J, with 9 bases between. The germline CDR1 and CDR2 sequences are SQVTM and ANQGSEA. CDR3 length equals 12 residues. CDR3 protein: CSVQGQNTEAFF. The CDR3, as DNA: TGCAGCGTCCAGGGTCAGAACACTGAAGCTTTCTTT.

This clone showed up just a few times. This CDR3 reads CSVRDTANTGELFF. The CDR3 DNA follows: TGCAGCGTTCGGGACACAGCGAACACCGGGGAGCTGTTTTTT. The rearrangement joins TRBV29-1 to TRBJ2-2, with D possibly being TRBD1 (6 bases). Between the trimmed V and J ends, which lost 5 bases and 0 bases, there was a span of 10 bases. The CDR3 runs 14 residues. Germline-derived CDR1 and CDR2 are SQVTM and ANQGSEA.

The CDR3 loop reads CAISEFSSRDRGSYEQYF. The CDR3 DNA follows: TGTGCCATCAGTGAGTTTAGTTCTAGGGACAGGGGATCCTACGAGCAGTACTTC. The chain recombines TRBV10-3 with TRBJ2-7; 10 nucleotides line up with TRBD1. The germline V gene has CDR1 ENHRY and CDR2 SYGVKD. The CDR3 has 18 residues. V lost 1 base and J lost 1; bases outside the gene matches: 10.

The chain couples TRBV12-5 to TRBJ1-1; D remains unclear. CDR1 is LGHNT and CDR2 is FRNRAP in the germline V gene. Trimming shortened V by 2 bases and J by 0 bases, and 10 bases separated the two germline ends. CDR3 length: 15 amino acids. In DNA form, the CDR3 reads TGTGCTAGTGGTTTGAGCAGGTCCATGAACACTGAAGCTTTCTTT. This encodes CASGLSRSMNTEAFF.

V and J are TRBV30 and TRBJ1-2; 10 bases match TRBD1. CDR1 and CDR2 (germline): GTSNPN, SVGIG (reference sequence). CDR3 size: 14 residues. The trim removed 2 bases at V and 8 bases at J, leaving 8 bases unmatched. The CDR3 nucleotides are TGTGCCTGGAGTCCCGGGGGACAGGGGAACGGCTACACCTTC. Its translation is CAWSPGGQGNGYTF.

The sample holds one count of this clone. The chain has TRBV27 and TRBJ2-1, with 7 bases aligning to TRBD1. CDR1 is MNHEY, CDR2 SMNVEV, per germline (reference sequence). The CDR3 is made up of 15 amino acids. V dropped 4 bases and J dropped 4; count of bases not matched to a gene: 7. CDR3 DNA sequence: TGTGCCAGCAGTTCCCCTTGGGACAGATACAATGAGCAGTTCTTC. Residues: CASSSPWDRYNEQFF.

The rearrangement uses TRBV7-9 and TRBJ2-1; 7 bases map to TRBD2. In germline, CDR1 is SEHNR, CDR2 FQNEAQ (reference sequence). The CDR3 consists of 11 residues. The ends lost 5 bases at V and 10 bases at J; junction bases unmatched: 2. In DNA form, the CDR3 reads TGTGCCAGCAGCCCCGGGGGGGAGCAGTTCTTC. Its translation is CASSPGGEQFF.

The gene calls are TRBV7-9 and TRBJ1-2; TRBD1 aligns across 8 bases. Germline V gene sequence: CDR1 SEHNR, CDR2 FQNEAQ (reference sequence). The CDR3 length is 17 residues. The junction had 15 bases not matched to a gene; V was cut back by 3 bases and J by 6 bases. CDR3 DNA sequence: TGTGCCAGCAGCTTGGTTCAGGGGGCCGGCACTCTCAATGGCTACACCTTC. Amino acids: CASSLVQGAGTLNGYTF.

The chain couples TRBV7-9 to TRBJ1-1, with D possibly being TRBD1 (5 bases). The germline gives CDR1 SEHNR, CDR2 FQNEAQ (reference sequence). The CDR3 extends over 13 amino acids. V shed 9 bases and J shed 4 bases, with 15 bases lying between them. CDR3: CASSQGAGTEAFF. CDR3 bases: TGTGCCAGTTCCCAAGGGGCTGGCACTGAAGCTTTCTTT. Full variable domain (remainder filled in from reference TRBV7-9 and TRBJ1-1): DTGVSQNPRHKITKRGQNVTFRCDPISEHNRLYWYRQTLGQGPEFLTYFQNEAQLEKSRLLSDRFSAERPKGSFSTLEIQRTEQGDSAMYLCASSQGAGTEAFFGQGTRLTVV.

The chain combines TRBV5-1 with TRBJ1-6; maybe TRBD1 (6 bases). This CDR3 comprises 15 residues. Germline V gene sequence: CDR1 SGHRS, CDR2 YFSETQ. V lost 0 bases, J lost 7 bases, and 11 bases lay in between. The CDR3 DNA reads as TGCGCCAGCAGCTTGGCCACAGGGCCAAATTCACCCCTCCACTTT. This gives the protein CASSLATGPNSPLHF.

The V call is TRBV9, the J call TRBJ2-7; D unclear. Germline V gene sequence: CDR1 SGDLS, CDR2 YYNGEE. The CDR3 runs to 14 residues. The V end lost 4 bases, the J end lost 0 bases, and 11 bases lay between the germline ends. The CDR3 nucleotides are TGTGCCAGCAGCTCATCGACTCACTCCTACGAGCAGTACTTC. Encoded protein: CASSSSTHSYEQYF.

This clone was detected a few times. This sequence joins TRBV23-1 and TRBJ1-2; no definite D call. TRBV23-1 is designated an ORF whose function remains uncertain. This CDR3 region has 16 residues. V gave up 6 bases and J gave up 3 bases, with 20 bases separating them. The CDR3 reads CASSQVSLATDYGYTF. The CDR3 DNA reads TGCGCCAGCAGCCAAGTTTCGCTAGCCACAGACTATGGCTACACCTTC.

The chain links TRBV30 to TRBJ1-1; perhaps TRBD1 as D (5 bases). Per germline, CDR1 GTSNPN and CDR2 SVGIG (reference sequence). V lost 1 base and J 4 bases, leaving 10 bases between the germline ends. There are 13 residues in the CDR3. The CDR3 loop reads CAWSDSGRTEAFF. The CDR3 nucleotides read TGTGCCTGGAGTGATTCAGGGCGCACTGAAGCTTTCTTT.

The V call is TRBV2, the J call TRBJ2-7, with D possibly called TRBD1 or TRBD2 (5 bases each). Germline CDR1 is SNHLY and CDR2 is FYNNEI. V gave up 4 bases and J gave up 0 bases, with 16 bases separating them. There are 16 residues in the CDR3. Written as DNA, the CDR3 is TGTGCCAGCAGTGGATACGGCGAGGGGACCTCCTACGAGCAGTACTTC. Protein sequence: CASSGYGEGTSYEQYF.

The chain carries TRBV7-2 and TRBJ2-2, with a possible D match to TRBD1 (6 bases). Germline V gene sequence: CDR1 SGHTA, CDR2 FQGNSA. The CDR3 covers 14 residues. The V end was cut by 5 bases, the J end by 4 bases, with 11 bases between. For the CDR3, the DNA is TGTGCCAGCAGCCCGGGACAAACCACCGGGGAGCTGTTTTTT. Residues: CASSPGQTTGELFF.

The gene calls are TRBV19 and TRBJ2-3, with no clear D. CDR1 is LNHDA, CDR2 SQIVND, per germline (reference sequence). The CDR3 spans 12 residues. V lost 3 bases, J lost 6 bases, and 7 bases lay in between. The CDR3 region has the DNA TGTGCCAGTAGTATTCGCCGGGATACGCAGTATTTT. Its protein product is CASSIRRDTQYF.

This clone has more than one count but fewer than ten. V is TRBV9 and J is TRBJ2-7; perhaps TRBD1 as D (5 bases). V was clipped by 0 bases and J by 1 base, with 8 bases between them. Germline CDR1 reads SGDLS; CDR2 reads YYNGEE. This CDR3 contains 14 residues. The CDR3, as DNA: TGTGCCAGCAGCGTAGGCAGGGATTCCTACGAGCAGTACTTC. Protein sequence: CASSVGRDSYEQYF.

This clone was seen a handful of times. The chain combines TRBV29-1 with TRBJ2-5; D unresolved. Germline V gives CDR1 SQVTM, CDR2 ANQGSEA. The CDR3 spans 11 residues. Trimming took 4 bases from V and 5 from J, leaving 8 bases between them. The CDR3 protein is CSVVGLETQYF. The CDR3 bases are TGCAGCGTTGTGGGTTTGGAGACCCAGTACTTC.